The next 30 T cell receptor beta chains were all read from a single sample in a study of blood T cell repertoires in COVID-19 (dated by TCRdb to 2020 to 2021). The library was made by the immunoSEQ multiplex PCR assay. Imported from immuneACCESS, the table was reduced by TCRdb to in-frame sequences with V and J called. These copies leave out some clones; in studies compared against another copy, an unresolved V gene accounts for under half, and the cause of the remainder is not known. The sample table holds hundreds of thousands of clones, of which less than 90% were seen once. The ten largest clonotypes hold 6.8% of the sample. Sequenced material: PBMCs or T cells enriched from blood (not recorded which). All receptors derive from a woman aged 35 to 49 who had recovered from COVID-19.

V usage is TRBV6-5 and J usage is TRBJ2-3; D uncertain. Trimming pared 3 bases from V and 6 bases from J, leaving 16 bases between. The CDR3 is made up of 15 amino acids. From germline, CDR1 is MNHEY and CDR2 SVGAGI. CDR3 amino acids: CASSYFRSTTDTQYF. In nucleotides, the CDR3 is TGTGCCAGCAGTTATTTCAGGTCTACCACCGATACGCAGTATTTT.

The V gene is TRBV2, the J gene TRBJ2-7, with 9 bases fitting TRBD1. The germline V gene has CDR1 SNHLY and CDR2 FYNNEI. The CDR3 is 14 amino acids. The junction had 8 bases not matched to a gene; V was cut back by 5 bases and J by 6 bases. CDR3 amino acids: CASSLERQGGEQYV. CDR3 nucleotide sequence: TGTGCCAGCAGTCTAGAGAGACAGGGGGGCGAGCAGTACGTC.

This clone occurred once. The chain combines TRBV30 with TRBJ1-1; D might be TRBD1 (5 bases). The germline CDR1 and CDR2 sequences are GTSNPN and SVGIG (reference sequence). V was trimmed by 4 bases and J by 0 bases, leaving 18 bases between them. The CDR3 extends over 16 amino acids. CDR3 sequence (DNA): TGTGCCTGGACCGCGGGGCCCGACTACTTGAACACTGAAGCTTTCTTT. This translates into CAWTAGPDYLNTEAFF.

The J gene is TRBJ2-2, the V gene TRBV7-2; D gene ambiguous. Germline assignment: CDR1 SGHTA and CDR2 FQGNSA. CDR3 size: 12 residues. With 6 bases removed from V and 6 bases from J, the gap between germline ends came to 8 bases. CDR3 sequence (DNA): TGTGCCAGCAGTCTGGCCCCCGGGGAGCTGTTTTTT. It yields the protein CASSLAPGELFF.

The V call is TRBV7-2, the J call TRBJ1-4; TRBD1 is a possible D gene (6 bases). Trimming removed 1 base from V and 12 bases from J, with 15 bases in between. CDR1 and CDR2 from the germline V gene are SGHTA and FQGNSA. This CDR3 comprises 14 residues. CDR3 nucleotides: TGTGCCAGCAGCTTAGACAGGGCGGGGGGGGAACTGTTTTTT. Translation gives CASSLDRAGGELFF.

This clone was observed a few times. The chain couples TRBV3-1 (or the pseudogene TRBV3-2) to TRBJ1-3; 9 bases align to TRBD1. CDR3 size: 16 residues. CDR1 and CDR2 from the germline V gene are LGHDT and YNNKEL (reference sequence). Trimming cost V 1 base and J 7 bases; bases outside gene matches: 8. CDR3 nucleotide sequence: TGTGCCAGCAGCCAAGGGGACAGGGCTCTCGGGAACACCATATATTTT. Its protein is CASSQGDRALGNTIYF.

The rearrangement uses TRBV7-2 and TRBJ2-1, with D possibly TRBD2 on 5 matching bases. V was cut by 9 bases and J by 16 bases, with 25 bases left in between. The V gene's germline CDR1 is SGHTA and CDR2 FQGNSA. The CDR3 totals 13 residues. CDR3 DNA sequence: TGTGCCAGTCTGGGTCTAGCCCATGAGGTCCTTTTCTTC. Its protein product is CASLGLAHEVLFF.

This clone has at least ten counts. The J gene is TRBJ2-7, the V gene TRBV5-4; unclear D gene. Germline CDR1 is SGHNT and CDR2 is YYREEE (reference sequence). The CDR3 covers 12 residues. V lost 0 bases, J lost 6 bases, and 7 bases lay in between. As DNA, the CDR3 is TGTGCCAGCAGCTTGGATAGTGGCGAGCAGTACTTC. Its protein product is CASSLDSGEQYF.

Note on this clone: Other nucleotide sequences in the sample specify the same CDR3. This chain uses TRBV7-2 with TRBJ2-5; 9 nucleotides agree with TRBD2. The CDR3 has 14 amino acids. The trim removed 1 base at V and 8 bases at J, leaving 5 bases unmatched. Germline V gene data show CDR1 as SGHTA and CDR2 as FQGNSA. In DNA form, the CDR3 reads TGTGCCAGCAGCTTAGTGCGGGAGGGCGGAACCCAGTACTTC. This encodes CASSLVREGGTQYF.

The chain is built from TRBV28 and TRBJ2-7, with TRBD1 identical over 8 bases. CDR3 size: 16 residues. Germline loops: CDR1 MDHEN, CDR2 SYDVKM. V dropped 4 bases and J dropped 0; count of bases not matched to a gene: 8. CDR3 sequence reads: CASSSRGQDLSYEQYV. CDR3 sequence (DNA): TGTGCCAGCAGTTCGAGGGGACAGGACCTCTCCTACGAGCAGTACGTC.

The V call is TRBV28, the J call TRBJ1-2; D unresolved. Trimming pared 7 bases from V and 8 bases from J, leaving 11 bases between. The CDR3 sequence is 11 residues long. Germline V gene sequence: CDR1 MDHEN, CDR2 SYDVKM. In DNA, the CDR3 is TGTGCCAGCACCATTGCCGGGGGCTACACCTTC. Translated, it gives CASTIAGGYTF.

This clone was seen only a few times. The chain combines TRBV2 with TRBJ2-2, with 11 nucleotides matching TRBD1. The length of the CDR3 is 13 residues. Germline lookup yields CDR1 SNHLY and CDR2 FYNNEI. Trimming removed 8 bases from V and 6 bases from J; junction bases left unmatched: 2. The CDR3 is CASGDRGAGELFF. The DNA for the CDR3 is TGTGCCAGCGGGGACAGGGGGGCCGGGGAGCTGTTTTTT.

To note about this clone: One junction end does not reproduce the germline sequence, and a read error may be involved. The chain employs TRBV18 and TRBJ1-2, with a weak D call TRBD1 (5 bases). CDR1 is KGHSH, CDR2 LQKENI, per germline. CDR3 length: 12 amino acids. The CDR3 loop is CASSPAVGLLSF. Here the CDR3 DNA reads TGTGCCAGCTCACCGGCTGTGGGACTCCTGTCCTTC.

The V gene is TRBV7-6, the J gene TRBJ2-1; D is perhaps TRBD2 (7 bases). Germline assignment: CDR1 SGHVS and CDR2 FNYEAQ. The CDR3 loop spans 15 amino acids. V dropped 2 bases and J dropped 7 bases, with 15 bases sitting between them. The CDR3 sequence is CASSLRGARGNEQFF. The CDR3, as DNA: TGTGCCAGCAGCTTACGGGGGGCGCGGGGAAATGAGCAGTTCTTC.

J is TRBJ1-4 and V is TRBV2; TRBD1 might be the D (6 bases). CDR1 is SNHLY, CDR2 FYNNEI, per germline. V gave up 10 bases and J gave up 7 bases, with 13 bases separating them. CDR3 length: 12 residues. The CDR3 here is CATTGGLEKLFF. CDR3 sequence (DNA): TGTGCCACCACGGGGGGGCTTGAAAAACTGTTTTTT.

The chain combines TRBV5-5 with TRBJ2-7, with D tentatively TRBD1 (7 bases). CDR1 is SGHKS and CDR2 is YYEKEE in the germline V gene (reference sequence). V was pared by 1 base and J by 0 bases, with 17 bases between. The CDR3 has 17 amino acids. CDR3 amino acids: CASSLRGETGSSYEQYF. Here the CDR3 DNA reads TGTGCCAGCAGCTTGAGGGGGGAGACAGGGAGCTCCTACGAGCAGTACTTC. The complete variable domain, with remaining parts taken from reference TRBV5-5 and TRBJ2-7, reads DAGVTQSPTHLIKTRGQQVTLRCSPISGHKSVSWYQQVLGQGPQFIFQYYEKEERGRGNFPDRFSARQFPNYSSELNVNALLLGDSALYLCASSLRGETGSSYEQYFGPGTRLTVT.

The CDR3: CASSLGWRYTEAFF. In DNA, the CDR3 is TGTGCCAGCAGCTTGGGATGGAGGTACACTGAAGCTTTCTTT. The chain couples TRBV5-5 to TRBJ1-1; D remains unclear. CDR3 length: 14 amino acids. CDR1 and CDR2 from the germline V gene are SGHKS and YYEKEE (reference sequence). V lost 0 bases and J lost 3, with 9 bases in between. Drawing the rest from reference TRBV5-5 and TRBJ1-1, the complete variable domain is DAGVTQSPTHLIKTRGQQVTLRCSPISGHKSVSWYQQVLGQGPQFIFQYYEKEERGRGNFPDRFSARQFPNYSSELNVNALLLGDSALYLCASSLGWRYTEAFFGQGTRLTVV.

V and J are TRBV2 and TRBJ2-1; 10 bases are shared with TRBD2. Trimming took 1 base from V and 9 from J; bases not matched to a gene: 6. Germline lookup yields CDR1 SNHLY and CDR2 FYNNEI. This CDR3 has 15 residues. The CDR3 protein is CASSEGLAGDAEQFF. CDR3 coding DNA: TGTGCCAGCAGTGAAGGCCTAGCGGGAGACGCTGAGCAGTTCTTC.

V gene TRBV4-2 combines with J gene TRBJ2-3; 11 bases map to TRBD2. V lost 5 bases and J lost 3; bases outside the gene matches: 10. Per germline, CDR1 LGHNA and CDR2 YNFKEQ. This CDR3 has 17 residues. CDR3 protein: CASSYQLAGVGTDTQYF. The CDR3, as DNA: TGTGCCAGCAGCTATCAACTAGCGGGAGTCGGGACAGATACGCAGTATTTT.

The count of this clone is one. The chain carries TRBV6-4 and TRBJ1-3; maybe TRBD1 (6 bases). Per germline, CDR1 MRHNA and CDR2 SNTAGT. This CDR3 comprises 17 residues. V was trimmed by 5 bases and J by 0 bases, leaving 17 bases between them. The CDR3 here is CASSRDRTYYSGNTIYF. The CDR3 DNA reads TGTGCCAGCAGTCGCGACAGGACCTATTACTCTGGAAACACCATATATTTT.

This chain links TRBV4-1 with TRBJ2-5, with D maybe TRBD2 (6 bases). V was shortened by 1 base and J by 5 bases, with 14 bases between the two germline ends. This CDR3 has 15 residues. Germline values: CDR1 MGHRA, CDR2 YSYEKL. The CDR3 DNA is TGCGCCAGCAGCCAAGGCGGGATGGTCATGGAGACCCAGTACTTC. Its protein product is CASSQGGMVMETQYF.

The chain employs TRBV7-8 and TRBJ2-5; TRBD2 aligns across 7 bases. From germline, CDR1 is SGHVS and CDR2 FQNEAQ. V lost 2 bases, J lost 5 bases, and 8 bases stayed unmatched. The CDR3 runs 15 residues. The CDR3 protein is CASSLRGLIGETQYF. As DNA, the CDR3 is TGTGCCAGCAGCTTACGGGGACTAATAGGCGAGACCCAGTACTTC.

This chain links TRBV5-4 with TRBJ2-1; perhaps TRBD1 as D (5 bases). This CDR3 is 16 amino acids long. In germline, CDR1 is SGHNT, CDR2 YYREEE (reference sequence). V lost 0 bases and J 8 bases, leaving 18 bases between the germline ends. CDR3 nucleotide sequence: TGTGCCAGCAGCTTGGATGGCGCAGGGCGAAGAGATGAGCAGTTCTTC. This encodes CASSLDGAGRRDEQFF.

The rearrangement joins TRBV29-1 to TRBJ2-1, with 8 nucleotides matching TRBD2. The CDR3 totals 13 residues. Looked up from germline, CDR1 is SQVTM and CDR2 is ANQGSEA. J lost 10 bases, V lost 7 bases, and 12 bases had no gene match. The CDR3: CSAMYGLAGEQFF. DNA of the CDR3: TGCAGCGCGATGTACGGACTAGCAGGCGAGCAGTTCTTC.

This chain joins TRBV11-3 and TRBJ2-3; 8 nucleotides align to TRBD1. V trimming: 5 bases; J trimming: 4 bases; junction bases outside the gene matches: 8. This CDR3 spans 15 amino acids. Germline CDR1 SGHNT, CDR2 YENEEA. For the CDR3, the DNA is TGTGCCAGCAGCCATCGGGACAGGATGGCAGATACGCAGTATTTT. Translated: CASSHRDRMADTQYF.

This sequence joins TRBV10-2 and TRBJ2-7, with 7 positions matching TRBD1. The V gene end was trimmed by 9 bases and the J gene end by 5 bases; junction bases not matched to a gene: 10. The CDR3 has 13 residues. Germline CDR1 WSHSY, CDR2 SAAADI. The CDR3 coding sequence is TGCGCCAGGTCCCGCAGACAGGGAGACGAGCAGTACGTC. It specifies CARSRRQGDEQYV.

The rearrangement joins TRBV12-3 or TRBV12-4 to TRBJ2-7; 9 nucleotides agree with TRBD1. The CDR3 is made up of 13 amino acids. Trimming removed 6 bases from V and 3 bases from J; junction bases left unmatched: 3. CDR3 sequence (DNA): TGTGCCAGCAGCGCGGACAGGGGCTACGAGCAGTACTTC. This translates into CASSADRGYEQYF.

The V gene is TRBV24-1, the J gene TRBJ2-5; 7 nucleotides agree with TRBD2. Trimming removed 3 bases from V and 5 bases from J; junction bases left unmatched: 11. Germline V lookup: CDR1 KGHDR, CDR2 SFDVKD. The CDR3 has 16 residues. This CDR3 reads CATSDAPGGSWETQYF. The DNA of the CDR3 is TGTGCCACCAGTGATGCCCCCGGGGGGTCGTGGGAGACCCAGTACTTC.

This clone was recorded a few times. The chain has TRBV4-3 and TRBJ2-1; 7 nucleotides line up with TRBD2. Trimming took 3 bases from V and 6 from J; bases not matched to a gene: 14. CDR3 length: 17 residues. CDR1 is LGHNA, CDR2 YSLEER, per germline. This CDR3 is CASSQSLVLAAGNEQFF. For the CDR3, the DNA is TGCGCCAGCAGCCAGTCCCTCGTCCTAGCGGCTGGCAATGAGCAGTTCTTC.

The gene calls are TRBV30 and TRBJ1-5; D is unresolved. The ends were cut back, 5 bases at V and 5 bases at J, with 13 bases in the middle. The germline CDR1 and CDR2 sequences are GTSNPN and SVGIG (reference sequence). CDR3 length: 13 amino acids. DNA of the CDR3: TGTGCCTGGGCAGGCAGCCCCGATCAGCCCCAGCATTTT. This gives the protein CAWAGSPDQPQHF. The full variable domain, completed using reference TRBV30 and TRBJ1-5, is SQTIHQWPATLVQPVGSPLSLECTVEGTSNPNLYWYRQAAGRGLQLLFYSVGIGQISSEVPQNLSASRPQDRQFILSSKKLLLSDSGFYLCAWAGSPDQPQHFGDGTRLSIL.